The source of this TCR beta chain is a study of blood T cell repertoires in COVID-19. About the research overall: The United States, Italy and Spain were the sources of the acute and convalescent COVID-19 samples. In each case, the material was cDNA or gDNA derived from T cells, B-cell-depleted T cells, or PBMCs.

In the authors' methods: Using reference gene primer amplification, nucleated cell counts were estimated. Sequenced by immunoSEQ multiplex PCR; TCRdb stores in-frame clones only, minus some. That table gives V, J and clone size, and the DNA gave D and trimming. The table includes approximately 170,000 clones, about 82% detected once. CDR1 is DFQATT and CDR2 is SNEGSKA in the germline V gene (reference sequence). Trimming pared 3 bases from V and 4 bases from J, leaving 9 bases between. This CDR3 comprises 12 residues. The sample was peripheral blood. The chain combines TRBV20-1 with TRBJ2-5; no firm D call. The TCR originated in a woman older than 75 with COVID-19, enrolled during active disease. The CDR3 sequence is CSASPYPETQYF. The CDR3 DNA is TGCAGTGCTAGTCCCTATCCAGAGACCCAGTACTTC.